The 18 T cell receptor beta chains below were found in one sample sequenced in a study. MiXCR, run by TCRdb on the 5' RACE reads, gives a single entry per CDR3 protein. The table shows more than 55,000 distinct CDR3 sequences, with more than 25% occurring only once. Treg sorting used a CD4+CD25+CD127-/low gate. The sequencing input was tumor-infiltrating Tregs sorted from the breast tumor. The receptor set was obtained from a female donor with breast cancer.

Worth noting for this clonotype: This clone may be a read error of a much larger clone one base away. The V gene is TRBV6-6, the J gene TRBJ1-1; a possible D gene is TRBD1 (6 bases). The CDR3 loop spans 14 amino acids. The germline V gene has CDR1 MNHNY and CDR2 SVGAGI (reference sequence). Here the CDR3 reads CANSYRGQSPEAFF. The CDR3 DNA sequence: TGTGCCAACAGTTACCGCGGACAGTCTCCTGAAGCTTTCTTT.

This clonotype was recorded only once. The gene calls are TRBV29-1 and TRBJ2-1, with TRBD1 matching 10 bases. CDR3 length equals 17 residues. Germline V gene data show CDR1 as SQVTM and CDR2 as ANQGSEA. V shed 7 bases and J 5 bases; nucleotides not matched to a gene: 17. The CDR3 region is CSGTTGGILAVDNEQFF. CDR3 nucleotides: TGCAGCGGAACGACAGGGGGCATACTAGCGGTAGACAATGAGCAGTTCTTC.

This clonotype has ten or more counts. The rearrangement links TRBV20-1 to TRBJ2-3; either TRBD1 or TRBD2 may supply D (5 bases each). Germline assignment: CDR1 DFQATT and CDR2 SNEGSKA (reference sequence). V was trimmed by 1 base and J by 4 bases, leaving 12 bases between them. This CDR3 region has 14 residues. The CDR3 loop reads CSARGGPSPDTQYF. The DNA of the CDR3 is TGCAGTGCTAGAGGGGGACCATCACCAGATACGCAGTATTTT.

The V gene is TRBV5-1, the J gene TRBJ2-3, with 9 bases aligning to TRBD1. The germline V gene has CDR1 SGHRS and CDR2 YFSETQ. The CDR3 contains 15 residues. V lost 5 bases, J lost 2 bases, and 6 bases stayed unmatched. CDR3 in amino acids: CASRRQGEFTDTQYF. The CDR3 region has the DNA TGCGCCAGCAGGAGACAGGGGGAATTCACAGATACGCAGTATTTT.

This clonotype was seen at least ten times. The chain recombines TRBV12-3 or TRBV12-4 with TRBJ2-7; D remains ambiguous. V lost 6 bases, J lost 2 bases, and 14 bases lay in between. The CDR3 is 14 residues long. The CDR3 DNA reads TGTGCCAGCAGCGAGTACTTAGGGACCTACGAGCAGTACTTC. As protein: CASSEYLGTYEQYF.

This clonotype was recorded at least ten times. The rearrangement uses TRBV7-2 and TRBJ1-2, with TRBD1 as a possible D gene (5 bases). CDR1 and CDR2 (germline): SGHTA, FQGNSA. CDR3 length: 14 amino acids. Trimming stripped 1 base from V and 8 bases from J, with 14 bases between. The CDR3 DNA reads TGTGCCAGCAGCTTAGGGCCCATTGGACAAGGCTACACCTTC. It codes for CASSLGPIGQGYTF.

The chain combines TRBV28 with TRBJ1-5; 8 positions agree with TRBD1. In germline, CDR1 is MDHEN, CDR2 SYDVKM. The CDR3 has 16 residues. The J segment lost 7 bases and the V segment lost 6 bases, leaving 14 bases of the junction unmatched. This CDR3 is CASSDTRTGLSQPQHF. CDR3 coding DNA: TGTGCCAGCAGCGACACCCGGACAGGGTTAAGCCAGCCCCAGCATTTT.

Only a few counts were recorded for this clonotype. The CDR3 DNA follows: TGCGCCAGCAGCTTGGGACAGATCTACAATGAGCAGTTCTTC. This gives the protein CASSLGQIYNEQFF. This chain links TRBV5-1 with TRBJ2-1, with D perhaps matching TRBD1 (5 bases). The V and J ends lost 0 bases and 3 bases respectively, with 7 bases between them. This CDR3 region has 14 residues. Germline V gives CDR1 SGHRS, CDR2 YFSETQ.

The chain combines TRBV5-4 with TRBJ2-1, with 15 bases fitting TRBD2. The CDR3 has 16 residues. Germline V lookup: CDR1 SGHNT, CDR2 YYREEE (reference sequence). V dropped 4 bases and J dropped 7; count of bases not matched to a gene: 6. CDR3 in DNA: TGTGCCAGCAGCGGAGGACTAGCGGGAGGGCCGAATGAGCAGTTCTTC. It is translated as CASSGGLAGGPNEQFF.

The chain links TRBV6-1 to TRBJ1-1; possibly TRBD1 for D (6 bases). V lost 4 bases and J lost 9, with 12 bases in between. Germline assignment: CDR1 MNHNS and CDR2 SASEGT. The CDR3 sequence is 12 residues long. The CDR3 is CASSVLTGQAFF. The DNA of the CDR3 is TGTGCCAGCAGTGTCTTGACAGGCCAAGCTTTCTTT.

Sample share makes this clonotype medium-sized (0.01 to 0.1%). The chain uses TRBV9 and TRBJ2-1, with 10 bases aligning to TRBD2. V lost 0 bases, J lost 4 bases, and 13 bases stayed unmatched. There are 19 residues in the CDR3. Germline V gene sequence: CDR1 SGDLS, CDR2 YYNGEE. CDR3 DNA sequence: TGTGCCAGCAGCGTAGGGGGCAGGGGACGACTAGCGGGTTACAATGAGCAGTTCTTC. Its translation: CASSVGGRGRLAGYNEQFF. The full variable domain, in which reference TRBV9 and TRBJ2-1 provide the parts outside the CDR3, is DSGVTQTPKHLITATGQRVTLRCSPRSGDLSVYWYQQSLDQGLQFLIQYYNGEERAKGNILERFSAQQFPDLHSELNLSSLELGDSALYFCASSVGGRGRLAGYNEQFFGPGTRLTVL.

The chain joins TRBV6-5 to TRBJ1-1; D is unclear. V was clipped by 2 bases and J by 4 bases, with 17 bases between them. CDR1 MNHEY and CDR2 SVGAGI come from the germline V gene. The CDR3 has 16 residues. CDR3 amino acids: CASSYLSAGRPTEAFF. CDR3 bases: TGTGCCAGCAGTTACCTTTCGGCGGGGAGGCCCACTGAAGCTTTCTTT.

In this sample, this clonotype turned up a few times. The chain carries TRBV5-1 and TRBJ2-2; TRBD1 aligns across 8 bases. Germline CDR1 is SGHRS and CDR2 is YFSETQ. This CDR3 comprises 14 residues. J gave up 6 bases and V 5 bases, and 6 bases lay outside the gene matches. The CDR3 coding sequence is TGCGCCAGCAGAACGACGACAGGGGCCGGGGAGCTGTTTTTT. Its protein product is CASRTTTGAGELFF.

In nucleotides, the CDR3 is TGTGCCAGCAGCTTGGTGACAGGAGATAGCAATCAGCCCCAGCATTTT. Its translation is CASSLVTGDSNQPQHF. V is TRBV7-2 and J is TRBJ1-5; possibly TRBD1 for D (6 bases). The CDR3 has 16 residues. Looked up from germline, CDR1 is SGHTA and CDR2 is FQGNSA. V dropped 3 bases and J dropped 0 bases, with 12 bases sitting between them. The entire variable domain, with the rest obtained from reference TRBV7-2 and TRBJ1-5, is as follows: GAGVSQSPSNKVTEKGKDVELRCDPISGHTALYWYRQSLGQGLEFLIYFQGNSAPDKSGLPSDRFSAERTGGSVSTLTIQRTQQEDSAVYLCASSLVTGDSNQPQHFGDGTRLSIL.

This clonotype turned up a few times. J is TRBJ1-2 and V is TRBV18; D remains ambiguous. The CDR3 totals 11 residues. Trimming left V 5 bases short and J 4 bases short, with 5 bases between. The germline CDR1 and CDR2 sequences are KGHSH and LQKENI. The CDR3 region has the DNA TGTGCCAGCTCATATGGCTATGGCTACACCTTC. Its protein is CASSYGYGYTF.

The chain combines TRBV6-5 with TRBJ2-4, with TRBD2 as a possible D gene (6 bases). V gave up 4 bases and J gave up 7 bases, with 14 bases separating them. CDR1 and CDR2 (germline): MNHEY, SVGAGI. This CDR3 spans 14 amino acids. The CDR3 protein is CASSSQDGGNIQYF. The CDR3 DNA follows: TGTGCCAGCAGTTCCCAGGATGGAGGGAACATTCAGTACTTC.

The rearrangement joins TRBV21-1 to TRBJ1-2; TRBD1, the D gene given by the table, was not confirmed from the DNA. TRBV21-1 is described as a pseudogene. The CDR3 length is 14 residues. CDR3: CASSRQGDNYGYTF. CDR3 DNA: TGTGCCAGCAGTAGACAGGGGGATAACTATGGCTACACCTTC.

For the CDR3, the DNA is TGTGCCAGCAGCCAAGATCCTGGACAGAGTTCCTACAATGAGCAGTTCTTC. Protein product: CASSQDPGQSSYNEQFF. The V call is TRBV4-2, the J call TRBJ2-1, with D perhaps matching TRBD1 (6 bases). The germline gives CDR1 LGHNA, CDR2 YNFKEQ. Trimming removed 0 bases at V and 1 base at J, with 13 bases between. The CDR3 sequence is 17 residues long.